Given below is one T cell receptor (beta chain) in context. These data come from a study of control samples from healthy donors and cancer patients. Method: immunoSEQ multiplex PCR; TCRdb's copy keeps in-frame clones and lacks some. The data contain 120,000 to 150,000 clones, roughly 92% of them seen just once; the ten biggest clones take up approximately 14%. Germline loops: CDR1 SGHNT, CDR2 YYREEE (reference sequence). CDR3 length: 15 residues. V was shortened by 3 bases and J by 0 bases, with 12 bases between the two germline ends. The gene calls are TRBV5-4 and TRBJ1-1, with D possibly TRBD1 on 5 matching bases. The TCR was taken from a man aged 35 to 55 in good health. Sequencing was done on a sample of blood. The CDR3 reads CASSSGRAMNTEAFF. CDR3 coding DNA: TGTGCCAGCAGCTCGGGGCGGGCAATGAACACTGAAGCTTTCTTT.